A single sample is the source of the 2 T cell receptor beta chains below, sequenced in a study of T cell responses to AZD1222 COVID-19 vaccine. The assay was immunoSEQ multiplex PCR, and TCRdb's table has in-frame clones only and misses some. This table has approximately 180,000 clones, roughly 91% appearing once. The sequences come from peripheral blood, collected on day 0 of AZD1222 vaccination. These receptors originate from an adult in good health.

This chain joins TRBV2 and TRBJ1-1, with a weak D call TRBD1 (6 bases). CDR3 size: 17 residues. Germline loops: CDR1 SNHLY, CDR2 FYNNEI. V was pared by 2 bases and J by 5 bases, with 21 bases between. CDR3 coding DNA: TGTGCCAGCAGTGAAAGGGGGACACGAAGTATGAGAACTGAAGCTTTCTTT. Translated, it gives CASSERGTRSMRTEAFF. The full variable domain, with the rest looked up from reference TRBV2 and TRBJ1-1, is EPEVTQTPSHQVTQMGQEVILRCVPISNHLYFYWYRQILGQKVEFLVSFYNNEISEKSEIFDDQFSVERPDGSNFTLKIRSTKLEDSAMYFCASSERGTRSMRTEAFFGQGTRLTVV.

This CDR3 reads CAGRAWGRGNTIYF. As DNA, the CDR3 is TGTGCCGGACGTGCCTGGGGAAGGGGAAACACCATATATTTT. The chain joins TRBV30 to TRBJ1-3, with D unclear. Germline loops: CDR1 GTSNPN, CDR2 SVGIG (reference sequence). Trimming removed 8 bases from V and 4 bases from J, with 18 bases in between. This CDR3 comprises 14 residues.